This entry is about one T cell receptor beta chain. The CDR3 runs 15 residues. CDR1 and CDR2 from the germline V gene are SQVTM and ANQGSEA. Trimming took 3 bases from V and 4 from J; bases not matched to a gene: 8. These data originate in a study of identical twins. A single record per CDR3 protein comes from TCRdb applying MiXCR to the 5' RACE reads. The profile shows some 690,000 distinct CDR3 sequences, around 20% of them singletons. The sample also formed part of further work on T cells expressing NK-cell markers.

Sequencing was done on a sample of PBMCs. V is TRBV29-1 and J is TRBJ2-2; 7 positions agree with TRBD1. This clonotype originated in a young woman in good health. CDR3 amino acids: CSVERTDRTTGELFF. In nucleotides, the CDR3 is TGCAGCGTTGAGAGAACGGACAGGACCACCGGGGAGCTGTTTTTT.